The 6 T cell receptor beta chains below were found in one sample sequenced in a study of blood T cells in healthy people across ages. Primers used in a second PCR of about 6 to 11 cycles were a sample-barcoded 5' primer and a J-beta primer mix. TCRdb independently ran MiXCR on the 5' RACE reads; one entry per CDR3 protein. The sample includes more than 800,000 distinct CDR3 sequences, under 35% seen only once; the top ten take 17%. Sequences were obtained from blood. These receptors originate from a woman aged 80 or older in good health.

This clonotype was seen many times. The genes are TRBV6-5 and TRBJ2-5, with 13 bases lining up with TRBD2. The CDR3 runs 14 residues. Per germline, CDR1 MNHEY and CDR2 SVGAGI. With 6 bases clipped from V and 7 bases from J, the junction kept 5 bases outside the gene matches. The CDR3 DNA reads TGTGCCAGCAGAGGACTAGCGGGGGTCCGGACCCAGTACTTC. Translating it yields CASRGLAGVRTQYF.

Only a few counts were recorded for this clonotype. The chain couples TRBV6-2 or TRBV6-3 to TRBJ2-5, with D possibly being TRBD1 (7 bases). The length of the CDR3 is 17 residues. V dropped 5 bases and J dropped 4 bases, with 23 bases sitting between them. Germline V gene data show CDR1 as MNHEY and CDR2 as SVGEGT. The CDR3 reads CASSDPRSTGRGETQYF. The CDR3 DNA is TGTGCCAGCAGTGACCCTCGGTCGACAGGGCGGGGAGAGACCCAGTACTTC.

This clonotype has only a few counts. One end of the junction does not line up with germline, which may come from a read error. The V and J genes are TRBV18 and TRBJ2-7, with TRBD1 identical over 8 bases. Germline values: CDR1 KGHSH, CDR2 LQKENI. This CDR3 comprises 13 residues. The CDR3 loop reads CVSSARGQVEQYF. In DNA, the CDR3 is TGTGTCAGCTCAGCCAGGGGGCAAGTCGAGCAGTACTTC.

J is TRBJ2-7 and V is TRBV19; 8 bases are shared with TRBD1. Per the germline V gene, CDR1 is LNHDA and CDR2 is SQIVND (reference sequence). The CDR3 spans 15 residues. V shed 4 bases and J 1 base; nucleotides not matched to a gene: 6. The CDR3 sequence: CASSTRQGRSYEQYF. The CDR3 DNA is TGTGCCAGTAGTACCCGACAGGGGAGGTCCTACGAGCAGTACTTC.

The sample holds many counts of this clonotype. This chain uses TRBV15 with TRBJ2-3, with a possible D match to TRBD2 (5 bases). CDR3 length: 13 residues. Per the germline V gene, CDR1 is LNHNV and CDR2 is YYDKDF (reference sequence). V was cut by 7 bases and J by 3 bases, with 11 bases left in between. The CDR3 protein is CATNRGFTDTQYF. The DNA of the CDR3 is TGTGCCACCAACCGGGGTTTTACAGATACGCAGTATTTT.

This clonotype was recorded many times. V gene TRBV11-1 combines with J gene TRBJ1-2; D is possibly TRBD1 (5 bases). This CDR3 spans 16 amino acids. Germline V gene data show CDR1 as SGHAT and CDR2 as FQDESV (reference sequence). Trimming removed 5 bases from V and 3 bases from J, with 19 bases in between. The CDR3 region is CASSPAVGAEYYGYTF. CDR3 coding DNA: TGTGCCAGCAGCCCAGCAGTAGGGGCCGAATACTATGGCTACACCTTC. Together with reference TRBV11-1 and TRBJ1-2, the CDR3 gives the full variable domain: EAEVAQSPRYKITEKSQAVAFWCDPISGHATLYWYRQILGQGPELLVQFQDESVVDDSQLPKDRFSAERLKGVDSTLKIQPAELGDSAMYLCASSPAVGAEYYGYTFGSGTRLTVV.